This T cell receptor (beta chain) was profiled in a study of regulatory T cells in long-lasting Graves disease. Points from the study as a whole: Less diverse TCR repertoires were seen in persistent Graves' patients than in newly diagnosed ones. New patients shared roughly 1,000 public clonotypes, and persistent patients shared more, with a few thousand.

On this clonotype itself: Its antigen is as yet unknown.

Building of the TCR beta libraries involved iRepertoire HTBI primers and Arm-PCR of CDR3 regions. Source study methods: Identification yielded around 64 TRBV and about 15 TRBJ segments across samples. TCRdb reanalysed the multiplex PCR reads using MiXCR and keeps one entry per CDR3 protein. TCRdb's processing, not the authors' own work, is the source of the V and J calls. The table includes 390,000 or so distinct CDR3 sequences, roughly 10% detected once. CDR3 length: 13 amino acids. V lost 6 bases to trimming and J lost 0 bases, with 5 bases between them. Per germline, CDR1 LNHDA and CDR2 SQIVND (reference sequence). Time point meaning: newly diagnosed GD, antithyroid drugs for less than 3 months. PBMCs provided the RNA from which the TCR library was made. The same data also went into a second study, on T cells in Graves' hyperthyroidism and ophthalmopathy. That report notes: A first-round RT-PCR of the TCR CDR3 used the HTBI primer set.

The V call is TRBV19, the J call TRBJ2-2, with a tentative D call TRBD1 (5 bases). This receptor was obtained from a woman aged 18-30 years with Graves disease. This sample comprised peripheral blood mononuclear cells (PBMCs), obtained at new diagnosis, from a patient treated with antithyroid drugs. The CDR3 here is CASRTANTGELFF. The CDR3 DNA reads TGTGCCAGTAGGACAGCGAACACCGGGGAGCTGTTTTTT.